The 10 T cell receptor beta chains below were found in one sample sequenced in a study of vaccination and CD4 T cells after COVID-19. Treatment reported: roughly nine-day PBMC culture with coronavirus spike peptide pools or control peptides (ViraFEST assay). Oncomine TCR Beta short-read sequencing was applied to DNA from cultured CD4+ T cells. MiXCR was run by TCRdb on the PCR reads, yielding one entry per CDR3 protein. Of 15,000 to 20,000 distinct CDR3 sequences listed, around half are singletons. Which antigens these TCRs recognize remains unknown. The sequenced sample was CD4+ T cells from blood, cultured in vitro, obtained before SARS-CoV-2 vaccination. The receptor source for this set is a human donor who had recovered from COVID-19.

V usage is TRBV9 and J usage is TRBJ2-7; 12 nucleotides align to TRBD2. V dropped 4 bases and J dropped 2; count of bases not matched to a gene: 7. The V gene's germline CDR1 is SGDLS and CDR2 YYNGEE. The CDR3 length is 16 residues. The CDR3 DNA reads TGTGCCAGCAGCCCCCAAGGACTAGCGGGAACCTACGAGCAGTACTTC. Translation: CASSPQGLAGTYEQYF.

V usage is TRBV19 and J usage is TRBJ2-1; 8 nucleotides agree with TRBD2. The CDR3 consists of 18 residues. From germline, CDR1 is LNHDA and CDR2 SQIVND (reference sequence). The junction had 12 bases not matched to a gene; V was cut back by 3 bases and J by 2 bases. In nucleotides, the CDR3 is TGTGCCAGTAGTATTAATTTAGCGCGGGGGGCCCCCTACAATGAGCAGTTCTTC. This sequence encodes CASSINLARGAPYNEQFF.

V and J are TRBV6-2 or TRBV6-3 and TRBJ1-5; a possible D gene is TRBD1 (6 bases). Trimming pared 6 bases from V and 7 bases from J, leaving 13 bases between. The germline CDR1 and CDR2 sequences are MNHEY and SVGEGT. The CDR3 extends over 13 amino acids. The CDR3 loop reads CASREQGYQPQHF. The DNA for the CDR3 is TGTGCCAGCAGGGAACAGGGTTACCAGCCCCAGCATTTT.

The chain uses TRBV25-1 and TRBJ1-2, with D possibly matching TRBD1 (5 bases). The CDR3 contains 15 residues. In germline, CDR1 is MGHDK, CDR2 SYGVNS. The germline V and J ends were trimmed by 3 bases and 4 bases, with 15 bases remaining between them. This CDR3 is CASSESRDQIYGYTF. The CDR3 coding sequence is TGTGCCAGCAGTGAGTCCCGGGACCAGATCTATGGCTACACCTTC.

The V and J genes are TRBV2 and TRBJ2-5; TRBD2 aligns across 10 bases. Germline V gives CDR1 SNHLY, CDR2 FYNNEI. The V gene end was trimmed by 6 bases and the J gene end by 5 bases; junction bases not matched to a gene: 12. CDR3 size: 16 residues. CDR3 loop: CASSVGASGGGETQYF. The DNA for the CDR3 is TGTGCCAGCAGCGTAGGGGCTAGCGGGGGTGGGGAGACCCAGTACTTC.

The V and J genes are TRBV20-1 and TRBJ1-1; D gene uncertain. CDR1 is DFQATT and CDR2 is SNEGSKA in the germline V gene (reference sequence). The germline V and J ends were trimmed by 5 bases and 4 bases, with 17 bases remaining between them. CDR3 length equals 14 residues. The CDR3 sequence: CSADNGVSSTEAFF. The CDR3 DNA is TGCAGTGCTGACAACGGCGTGTCGAGCACTGAAGCTTTCTTT.

V is TRBV11-3 and J is TRBJ2-3; the match to TRBD1 covers 7 bases. From germline, CDR1 is SGHNT and CDR2 YENEEA. The CDR3 is made up of 15 amino acids. V lost 5 bases and J lost 2; bases outside the gene matches: 7. The CDR3 coding sequence is TGTGCCAGCAGCCAAAGACAGGGATACACAGATACGCAGTATTTT. Translated: CASSQRQGYTDTQYF. Full variable domain (rest looked up from reference TRBV11-3 and TRBJ2-3): EAGVVQSPRYKIIEKKQPVAFWCNPISGHNTLYWYLQNLGQGPELLIRYENEEAVDDSQLPKDRFSAERLKGVDSTLKIQPAELGDSAVYLCASSQRQGYTDTQYFGPGTRLTVL.

The rearrangement uses TRBV27 and TRBJ1-4; 8 positions match TRBD1. J was trimmed by 8 bases and V by 5 bases; bases with no gene match: 10. The CDR3 sequence is 15 residues long. Looked up from germline, CDR1 is MNHEY and CDR2 is SMNVEV (reference sequence). The CDR3: CASSPSPGGREKLFF. The CDR3 DNA reads as TGTGCCAGCAGTCCGTCACCAGGGGGCCGGGAAAAACTGTTTTTT.

This clonotype was picked up one time. The V and J genes are TRBV25-1 and TRBJ2-5; 9 nucleotides agree with TRBD2. Germline V CDR1 and CDR2: MGHDK, SYGVNS. The CDR3 is 17 residues long. Germline trimming cut 2 bases from V and 6 bases from J; bases unmatched to any gene: 13. The chain's CDR3 is CASSEMAGGGRAKTQYF. The CDR3 nucleotides are TGTGCCAGCAGTGAAATGGCTGGTGGCGGGAGGGCGAAGACCCAGTACTTC.

The V call is TRBV7-9, the J call TRBJ2-2, with D unresolved. The CDR3 has 13 residues. The ends were cut back, 0 bases at V and 7 bases at J, with 6 bases in the middle. Germline CDR1 is SEHNR and CDR2 is FQNEAQ (reference sequence). CDR3 sequence: CASSLAGLGELFF. The CDR3 coding sequence is TGTGCCAGCAGCTTAGCAGGGCTCGGGGAGCTGTTTTTT.